These T cell receptor beta chains were read from a single sample in a study of hypomethylating agent response in myelodysplastic syndrome. TCRdb's table, derived via immunoSEQ multiplex PCR, lists solely in-frame clones and lacks some. Here the sample spans 6,500 or so clones, around 84% being singletons. The sequencing used bone marrow, collected before or after starting hypomethylating agent treatment for myelodysplastic syndrome (not recorded which). These TCRs come from a human donor with myelodysplastic syndrome. Each CDR3 is given with its conserved first and last residue. A D gene is named only where the DNA matches it firmly. Size tells how often a clone was seen (once, few, many) or the class of an expanded clone, and some rows leave it out.

size	D	V	J	DNA	CDR3
.	.	TRBV7-2	TRBJ1-1	TGTGCCAGCAGCTTAGCCGGGGTAGGGGTGAACACTGAAGCTTTCTTT	CASSLAGVGVNTEAFF
.	.	TRBV9	TRBJ2-1	TGTGCCAGCAGCGTTTCTCCGGACCACAATGAGCAGTTCTTC	CASSVSPDHNEQFF
.	.	TRBV5-1	TRBJ2-4	TGCGCCAGCAGCTTGGCCCCCGGGGGGCCCTACCGGCCGTACTTC	CASSLAPGGPYRPYF
medium-sized	.	TRBV19	TRBJ2-5	TGTGCCAGTAGTCCAGACGGGACGGGCTTTTTGGAGACCCAGTACTTC	CASSPDGTGFLETQYF
.	.	TRBV11-2	TRBJ1-2	TGTGCCAGCAGCGGAGCAGGGGTAGCCTATGGCTACACCTTC	CASSGAGVAYGYTF
.	.	TRBV19	TRBJ2-1	TGTGCCAGTAGTATAGGTGGGGGGCTCGGCAATGAGCAGTTCTTC	CASSIGGGLGNEQFF
.	.	TRBV7-2	TRBJ2-7	TGTGCCAGCAGCTTAGCGGCAGCTTCCTACGAGCAGTACTTC	CASSLAAASYEQYF
.	TRBD1	TRBV30	TRBJ2-5	TGTGCCTGGAGCGTACAGGGGGGAGAGACCCAGTACTTC	CAWSVQGGETQYF
.	TRBD2	TRBV5-1	TRBJ2-3	TGCGCCAGCAGCTTGTTAGGGCTAGCGGGGGCCGGGGCAGATACGCAGTATTTT	CASSLLGLAGAGADTQYF
once	.	TRBV30	TRBJ2-6	TGTGCCCGAGGGGCACTATCTGGGGCCAACGTCCTGACTTTC	CARGALSGANVLTF
.	.	TRBV7-9	TRBJ1-2	TGTGCCAGCAGCCCGGGGGAGATCTATGGCTACACCTTC	CASSPGEIYGYTF
.	TRBD1	TRBV7-9	TRBJ1-1	TGTGCCAGCAGCTTAAAACAGGGGAGCACTGAAGCTTTCTTT	CASSLKQGSTEAFF
.	TRBD1	TRBV2	TRBJ1-2	TGTGCCAGCAGTGCCGGGACAGGGTCGTATGGCTACACCTTC	CASSAGTGSYGYTF
.	TRBD1	TRBV11-3	TRBJ2-1	TGTGCCAGCGGGACAGGGCTTTGGAATGAGCAGTTCTTC	CASGTGLWNEQFF
.	.	TRBV27	TRBJ1-1	TGTGCCAGCAGCGTACAGGCTAGGAACACTGAAGCTTTCTTT	CASSVQARNTEAFF
.	.	TRBV6-1	TRBJ1-6	TGTGCCAGCGCAGGGAGGCTTCCACCCCTCCACTTT	CASAGRLPPLHF
.	.	TRBV7-2	TRBJ1-2	TGTGCCAGCAGCTTAGGGTTCGCCAACGGCTACACCTTC	CASSLGFANGYTF
.	.	TRBV30	TRBJ1-2	TGTGCCTGGAGTGCTTCGACGGGGGGCTACACCTTC	CAWSASTGGYTF